The clone carrying this T cell receptor (beta chain) was seen more than once but under ten times. The antigen is not known. The V gene lost 4 bases and the J gene lost 2 bases, with 15 bases spanning the gap. The CDR3 contains 16 residues. The germline V gene has CDR1 MNHEY and CDR2 SVGAGI. The sample originates from a study of T-cell memory formation after mild COVID-19. MiXCR, run by TCRdb on the 5' RACE reads, gives a single entry per CDR3 protein. The sample records fewer than 350,000 distinct CDR3 sequences, roughly 13% being singletons. The study's findings and limits: Some SARS-CoV-2-responding clones were already detected in memory before infection. Day 15 to 85 contractors were CD4/CD8 balanced; later expanders leaned CD4+.

The origin of this receptor is a young man who had mild COVID-19 (a few samples of this study predate the infection). Cell type and time point are not known. Sequencing was done on a sample of PBMCs or a T cell subset sorted from them (not recorded which). The chain uses TRBV6-5 and TRBJ1-3; perhaps TRBD1 as D (6 bases). CDR3 DNA sequence: TGTGCCAGCAGTTCCCCAACAGGGAACGCTGGAAACACCATATATTTT. Protein sequence: CASSSPTGNAGNTIYF.